Listed below are T cell receptor beta chains from one sample, sequenced in a study of blood T cell repertoires in COVID-19. The assay was immunoSEQ multiplex PCR, and TCRdb's table has in-frame clones only and misses some. The sample has approximately 190,000 clones; approximately 82% are singletons. What was sequenced was PBMCs or T cells enriched from blood (not recorded which). All receptors come from a woman aged 55 to 70 with acute COVID-19. CDR3s include the opening cysteine and the closing phenylalanine or tryptophan. D genes are given only for firm matches. The listing skips clone size in some rows; elsewhere it reads once, few, many or a size class.

J gene,D gene,clone size,V gene,CDR3 protein,CDR3 DNA
TRBJ2-1,NA,few,TRBV11-2,CASSLEQYNEQFF,TGTGCCAGCAGCTTAGAACAGTACAATGAGCAGTTCTTC
TRBJ1-4,NA,NA,TRBV5-4,CASSLGAGLKEKLFF,TGTGCCAGCAGCTTGGGGGCGGGGCTGAAAGAAAAACTGTTTTTT
TRBJ1-1,NA,NA,TRBV4-3,CASSHIGLTEAFF,TGCGCCAGCAGCCATATCGGGTTAACTGAAGCTTTCTTT
TRBJ2-7,TRBD1,NA,TRBV19,CASSKGGTGSYEQYF,TGTGCCAGTAGTAAGGGGGGGACAGGGTCCTACGAGCAGTACTTC
TRBJ1-3,TRBD1,NA,TRBV28,CASSFSYRGGGNTIYF,TGTGCCAGCAGTTTCAGCTACAGGGGAGGTGGAAACACCATATATTTT
TRBJ2-1,NA,NA,TRBV27,CASSPREESSYNEQFF,TGTGCCAGCAGTCCGAGAGAGGAGAGCTCCTACAATGAGCAGTTCTTC
TRBJ2-1,TRBD2,NA,TRBV4-2,CASSHPLTSGGQTIYINEQFF,TGTGCCAGCAGCCACCCCCTGACTAGCGGCGGCCAAACAATTTACATTAATGAGCAGTTCTTC
TRBJ1-2,NA,NA,TRBV4-3,CASSPSMSHSYYGYTF,TGCGCCAGCAGCCCAAGTATGAGTCACTCGTACTATGGCTACACCTTC
TRBJ2-3,TRBD1,NA,TRBV7-2,CATGPGQGSDTQYF,TGTGCCACCGGGCCGGGACAGGGTTCAGATACGCAGTATTTT
TRBJ1-2,NA,NA,TRBV12-3/TRBV12-4,CASSLSNYGYTF,TGTGCCAGCAGTCTCTCTAACTATGGCTACACCTTC
TRBJ1-6,TRBD1,NA,TRBV27,CASRTTGDNSPLHF,TGTGCCAGCAGAACCACAGGGGATAATTCACCCCTCCACTTT
TRBJ2-7,TRBD2,NA,TRBV7-6,CASSRRLRAGGYEQYF,TGTGCCAGCAGTCGTAGACTCAGAGCGGGGGGCTACGAGCAGTACTTC
TRBJ1-6,TRBD1,NA,TRBV27,CASSLSRGTGFRSYNSPLHF,TGTGCCAGCAGTTTATCGAGGGGGACAGGGTTCCGCTCCTATAATTCACCCCTCCACTTT
TRBJ1-2,NA,NA,TRBV5-1,CASTPSGGTMGGYTF,TGCGCCAGCACACCCAGCGGCGGGACCATGGGAGGCTACACCTTC
TRBJ2-3,TRBD2,NA,TRBV9,CASSVARAGGPHSTDTQYF,TGTGCCAGCAGCGTAGCTAGAGCGGGAGGCCCCCATAGCACAGATACGCAGTATTTT
TRBJ1-5,TRBD1,NA,TRBV4-2,CASSQEGTGHQPQHF,TGTGCCAGCAGCCAAGAAGGGACAGGGCATCAGCCCCAGCATTTT
TRBJ1-1,NA,NA,TRBV7-2,CASSLVGGRGFSEAFF,TGTGCCAGCAGCTTAGTTGGGGGCAGGGGATTCAGTGAAGCTTTCTTT
TRBJ2-3,NA,NA,TRBV24-1,CATSRGSTDTQYF,TGTGCCACCAGCAGGGGCAGCACAGATACGCAGTATTTT
TRBJ1-5,TRBD1,NA,TRBV6-4,CASISSGQYFNQPQHF,TGTGCCAGCATCAGTTCGGGACAGTACTTCAATCAGCCCCAGCATTTT
TRBJ2-4,NA,once,TRBV10-1,CASSESKSPGRNIQYF,TGCGCCAGCAGTGAGTCTAAGAGCCCAGGGAGGAACATTCAGTACTTC
TRBJ1-3,TRBD1,NA,TRBV6-6,CASSYSGGLSGNTIYF,TGTGCCAGCAGTTACTCAGGGGGCCTCTCTGGAAACACCATATATTTT
TRBJ2-6,TRBD1,NA,TRBV14,CASSQETGNSGANVLTF,TGTGCCAGCAGCCAGGAGACAGGGAACTCTGGGGCCAACGTCCTGACTTTC
TRBJ1-5,NA,NA,TRBV6-2/TRBV6-3,CASSSGQLKGHF,TGTGCCAGCAGTTCGGGACAACTAAAGGGACATTTT
TRBJ1-5,NA,NA,TRBV9,CASSAGTPSNQPQHF,TGTGCCAGCAGCGCCGGGACACCGAGCAATCAGCCCCAGCATTTT
TRBJ1-2,TRBD1,NA,TRBV15,CATSMLGTGGDDGYTF,TGTGCCACCAGCATGTTGGGGACAGGGGGCGATGATGGCTACACCTTC
TRBJ1-4,NA,NA,TRBV27,CASSIPRQRLTNEKLFF,TGTGCCAGCAGTATCCCCCGACAGCGACTAACTAATGAAAAACTGTTTTTT
TRBJ1-5,TRBD1,NA,TRBV19,CASRGTAYSNQPQHF,TGTGCCAGTAGGGGGACAGCCTATAGCAATCAGCCCCAGCATTTT
TRBJ2-1,TRBD2,few,TRBV10-1,CASSEQVAGGVLFF,TGCGCCAGCAGTGAGCAGGTAGCGGGAGGGGTGTTATTCTTC
TRBJ2-2,TRBD2,NA,TRBV6-5,CASNRLAGDTGELFF,TGTGCCAGCAACAGACTAGCGGGAGACACCGGGGAGCTGTTTTTT
TRBJ1-2,NA,NA,TRBV9,CASSGEGQDYGYTF,TGTGCCAGCAGCGGAGAAGGCCAGGACTATGGCTACACCTTC
TRBJ2-1,TRBD1,NA,TRBV5-4,CASSTGTGEGNEQFF,TGTGCCAGCAGCACCGGGACAGGGGAGGGAAATGAGCAGTTCTTC
TRBJ1-2,TRBD1,few,TRBV20-1,CSASPGTGVYGYTF,TGCAGTGCTAGTCCCGGGACAGGGGTATATGGCTACACCTTC
TRBJ1-1,NA,NA,TRBV19,CASNEGRTEAFF,TGTGCCAGTAACGAGGGTAGGACTGAAGCTTTCTTT
TRBJ1-2,NA,NA,TRBV5-1,CASSNGTTANYGYTF,TGCGCCAGCAGCAATGGGACAACGGCTAACTATGGCTACACCTTC
TRBJ2-2,TRBD1,NA,TRBV2,CASSERTGDTGELFF,TGTGCCAGCAGTGAAAGGACAGGGGACACCGGGGAGCTGTTTTTT
TRBJ1-2,NA,once,TRBV5-8,CASTRQLANYGYTF,TGTGCCAGCACCCGACAGCTAGCTAACTATGGCTACACCTTC
TRBJ1-3,NA,NA,TRBV3-1/TRBV3-2,CASSQAGSTNTIYF,TGTGCCAGCAGCCAAGCAGGGTCCACAAACACCATATATTTT
TRBJ1-4,NA,NA,TRBV30,CAWSARGAGNEKLFF,TGTGCCTGGAGTGCCCGGGGGGCCGGTAATGAAAAACTGTTTTTT
TRBJ1-1,NA,once,TRBV7-9,CASSLDPVPGTEAFF,TGTGCCAGCAGCTTAGACCCGGTACCGGGCACTGAAGCTTTCTTT
TRBJ1-1,NA,NA,TRBV10-2,CASIMDRNTEAFF,TGCGCCAGCATTATGGACAGGAACACTGAAGCTTTCTTT
TRBJ2-3,TRBD1,NA,TRBV9,CASSVAQGASSDTQYF,TGTGCCAGCAGCGTGGCCCAGGGGGCTTCATCAGATACGCAGTATTTT
TRBJ2-6,NA,NA,TRBV7-2,CASSLRTGSSSGANVLTF,TGTGCCAGCAGCTTACGGACGGGATCGAGCTCTGGGGCCAACGTCCTGACTTTC
TRBJ1-2,NA,NA,TRBV5-4,CASSLEGRGGYGYTF,TGTGCCAGCAGCTTGGAGGGCAGAGGAGGCTATGGCTACACCTTC